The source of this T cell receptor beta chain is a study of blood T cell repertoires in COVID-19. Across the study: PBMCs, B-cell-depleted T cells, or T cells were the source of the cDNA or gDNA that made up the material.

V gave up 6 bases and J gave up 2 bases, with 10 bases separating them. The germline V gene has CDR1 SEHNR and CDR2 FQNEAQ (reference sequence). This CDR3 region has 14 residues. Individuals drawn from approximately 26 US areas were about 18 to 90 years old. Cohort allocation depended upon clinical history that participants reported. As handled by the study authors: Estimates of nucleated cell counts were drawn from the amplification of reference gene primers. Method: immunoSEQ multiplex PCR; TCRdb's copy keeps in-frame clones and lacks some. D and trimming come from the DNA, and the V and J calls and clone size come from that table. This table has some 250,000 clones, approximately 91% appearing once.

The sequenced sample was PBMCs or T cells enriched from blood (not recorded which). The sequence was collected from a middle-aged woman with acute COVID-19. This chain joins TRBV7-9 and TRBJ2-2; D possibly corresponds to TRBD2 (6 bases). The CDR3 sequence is CASSRDLNTGELFF. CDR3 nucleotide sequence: TGTGCCAGCAGTAGGGACTTAAACACCGGGGAGCTGTTTTTT. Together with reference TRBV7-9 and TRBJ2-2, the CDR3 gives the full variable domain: DTGVSQNPRHKITKRGQNVTFRCDPISEHNRLYWYRQTLGQGPEFLTYFQNEAQLEKSRLLSDRFSAERPKGSFSTLEIQRTEQGDSAMYLCASSRDLNTGELFFGEGSRLTVL.